This paragraph covers one TCR beta chain sequence. The antigen is not known. These data are taken from a study of OX40 agonist ivuxolimab in advanced cancers. Study-level findings and limits: At 0.1 to 3.0 mg/kg, CD4+ and CD8+ blood T cells expanded clonally by week 6.

Assay used: immunoSEQ multiplex PCR; TCRdb lists only in-frame clones, some missing. The sample has some 74,000 clones; less than 90% are singletons. V was clipped by 4 bases and J by 1 base, with 7 bases between them. CDR3 length: 13 amino acids. Germline CDR1 reads LNHDA; CDR2 reads SQIVND (reference sequence). The rearrangement uses TRBV19 and TRBJ1-1, with no clear D. This receptor was taken from an adult with an advanced solid tumor such as melanoma, head and neck, liver or kidney cancer. The source was CD4+ or CD8+ T cells sorted from blood, collected in a trial of the OX40 agonist ivuxolimab. The DNA of the CDR3 is TGTGCCAGTAGTACCACACAGAACACTGAAGCTTTCTTT. Translation: CASSTTQNTEAFF. The variable domain in full, with the rest retrieved from reference TRBV19 and TRBJ1-1, is DGGITQSPKYLFRKEGQNVTLSCEQNLNHDAMYWYRQDPGQGLRLIYYSQIVNDFQKGDIAEGYSVSREKKESFPLTVTSAQKNPTAFYLCASSTTQNTEAFFGQGTRLTVV.